What follows describes a single T cell receptor beta chain. The sample belongs to a study of T cell repertoires in cytomegalovirus infection. The overall study: Both CMV infection and a matching HLA type were indicated by public TCR beta signatures.

Using its own MiXCR run on the reads, TCRdb lists one record per CDR3 protein. In the table there are about 740,000 distinct CDR3 sequences, about a third of which are singletons. V lost 4 bases to trimming and J lost 8 bases, with 5 bases between them. CDR3 length: 9 amino acids. Per germline, CDR1 SQVTM and CDR2 ANQGSEA. The genes are TRBV29-1 and TRBJ1-1, with D hard to call. The sample was PBMCs. The sequence came from a human donor in good health (CMV status not recorded). Some clones in this sample may be carry-over from other donors' samples. CDR3 protein: CSVAPEAFF. CDR3 coding DNA: TGCAGCGTTGCCCCCGAAGCTTTCTTT.